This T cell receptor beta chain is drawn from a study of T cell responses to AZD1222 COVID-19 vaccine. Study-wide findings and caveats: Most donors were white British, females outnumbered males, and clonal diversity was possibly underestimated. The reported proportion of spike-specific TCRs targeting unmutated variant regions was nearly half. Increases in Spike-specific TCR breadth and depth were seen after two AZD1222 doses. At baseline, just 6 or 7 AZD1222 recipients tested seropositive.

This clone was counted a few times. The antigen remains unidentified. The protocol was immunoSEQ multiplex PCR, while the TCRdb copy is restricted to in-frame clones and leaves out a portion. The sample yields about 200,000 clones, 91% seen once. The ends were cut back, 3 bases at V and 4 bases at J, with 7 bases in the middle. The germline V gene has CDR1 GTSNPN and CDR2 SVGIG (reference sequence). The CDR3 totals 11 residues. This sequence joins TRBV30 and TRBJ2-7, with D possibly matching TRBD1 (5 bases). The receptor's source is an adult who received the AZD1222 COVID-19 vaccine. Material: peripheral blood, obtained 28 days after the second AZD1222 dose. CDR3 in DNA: TGTGCCTGGAGCCAGGGATACGAGCAGTACTTC. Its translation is CAWSQGYEQYF. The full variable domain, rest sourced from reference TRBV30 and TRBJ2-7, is SQTIHQWPATLVQPVGSPLSLECTVEGTSNPNLYWYRQAAGRGLQLLFYSVGIGQISSEVPQNLSASRPQDRQFILSSKKLLLSDSGFYLCAWSQGYEQYFGPGTRLTVT.